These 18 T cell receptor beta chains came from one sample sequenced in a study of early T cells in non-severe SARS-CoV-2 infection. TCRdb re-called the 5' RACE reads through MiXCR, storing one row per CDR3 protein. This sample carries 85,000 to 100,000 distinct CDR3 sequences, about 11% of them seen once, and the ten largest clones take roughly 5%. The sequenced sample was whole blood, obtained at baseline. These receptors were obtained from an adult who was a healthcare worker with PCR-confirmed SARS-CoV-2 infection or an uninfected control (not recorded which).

The CDR3 region has the DNA TGTGCCAGCAGCCCTGTACGGGTACAAGAGACCCAGTACTTC. Translating it yields CASSPVRVQETQYF. V usage is TRBV7-2 and J usage is TRBJ2-5; D remains unclear. V shed 5 bases and J shed 2 bases, with 12 bases lying between them. The V gene's germline CDR1 is SGHTA and CDR2 FQGNSA. CDR3 length equals 14 residues.

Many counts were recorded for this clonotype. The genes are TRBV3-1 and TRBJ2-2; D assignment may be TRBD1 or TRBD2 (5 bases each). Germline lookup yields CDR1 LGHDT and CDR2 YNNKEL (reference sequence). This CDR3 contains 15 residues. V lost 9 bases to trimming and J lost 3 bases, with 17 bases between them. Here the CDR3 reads CASRAGTGDTGELFF. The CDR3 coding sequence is TGTGCCAGTAGAGCCGGGACCGGAGACACCGGGGAGCTGTTTTTT.

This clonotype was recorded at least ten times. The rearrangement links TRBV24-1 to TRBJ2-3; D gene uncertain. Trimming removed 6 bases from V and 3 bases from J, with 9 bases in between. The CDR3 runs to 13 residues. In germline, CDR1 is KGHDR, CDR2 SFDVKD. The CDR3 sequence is CATSPMGTDTQYF. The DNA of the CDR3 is TGTGCCACCAGTCCGATGGGGACAGATACGCAGTATTTT.

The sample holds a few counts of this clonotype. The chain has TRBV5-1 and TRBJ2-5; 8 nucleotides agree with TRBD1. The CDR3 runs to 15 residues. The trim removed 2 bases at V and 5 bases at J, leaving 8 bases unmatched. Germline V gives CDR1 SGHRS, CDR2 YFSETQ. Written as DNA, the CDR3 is TGCGCCAGCAGCTTCCAGGGGGCTGGGATGGAGACCCAGTACTTC. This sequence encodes CASSFQGAGMETQYF.

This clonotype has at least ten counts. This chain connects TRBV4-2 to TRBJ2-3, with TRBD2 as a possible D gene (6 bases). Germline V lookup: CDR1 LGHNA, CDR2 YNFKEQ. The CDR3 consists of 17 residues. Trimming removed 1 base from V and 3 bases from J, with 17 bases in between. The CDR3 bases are TGTGCCAGCAGCCAAGGAAACGGGGGTATTAGGACAGATACGCAGTATTTT. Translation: CASSQGNGGIRTDTQYF.

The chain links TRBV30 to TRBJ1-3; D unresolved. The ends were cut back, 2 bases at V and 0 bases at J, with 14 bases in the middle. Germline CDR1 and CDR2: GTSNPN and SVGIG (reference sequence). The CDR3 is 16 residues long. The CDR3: CAWSRGFADSGNTIYF. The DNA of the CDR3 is TGTGCCTGGAGTCGGGGATTTGCAGACTCTGGAAACACCATATATTTT. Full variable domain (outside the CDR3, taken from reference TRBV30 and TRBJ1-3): SQTIHQWPATLVQPVGSPLSLECTVEGTSNPNLYWYRQAAGRGLQLLFYSVGIGQISSEVPQNLSASRPQDRQFILSSKKLLLSDSGFYLCAWSRGFADSGNTIYFGEGSWLTVV.

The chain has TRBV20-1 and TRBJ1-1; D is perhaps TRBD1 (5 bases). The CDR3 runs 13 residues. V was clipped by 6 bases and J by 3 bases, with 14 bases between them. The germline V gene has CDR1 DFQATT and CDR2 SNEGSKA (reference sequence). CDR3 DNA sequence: TGCAGTGCATCGGACAACTCCTACACTGAAGCTTTCTTT. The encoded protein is CSASDNSYTEAFF.

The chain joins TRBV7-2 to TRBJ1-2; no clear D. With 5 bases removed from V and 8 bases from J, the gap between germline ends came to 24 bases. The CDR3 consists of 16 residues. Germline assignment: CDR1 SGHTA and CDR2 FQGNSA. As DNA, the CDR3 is TGTGCCAGCAGCCCTGCGGGCGTAGGGAGCGGTTGGGGCTACACCTTC. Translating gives CASSPAGVGSGWGYTF.

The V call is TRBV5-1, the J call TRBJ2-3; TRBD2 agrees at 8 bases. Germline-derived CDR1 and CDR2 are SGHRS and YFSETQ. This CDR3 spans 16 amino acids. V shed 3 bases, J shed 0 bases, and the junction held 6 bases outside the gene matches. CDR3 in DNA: TGCGCCAGCAGCTCTAGACTAGCGACTAGCACAGATACGCAGTATTTT. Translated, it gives CASSSRLATSTDTQYF.

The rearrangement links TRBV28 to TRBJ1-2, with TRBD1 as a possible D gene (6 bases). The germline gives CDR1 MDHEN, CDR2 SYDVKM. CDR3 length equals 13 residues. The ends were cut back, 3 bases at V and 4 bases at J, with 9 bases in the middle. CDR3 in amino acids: CASSLDRSYGYTF. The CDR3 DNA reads TGTGCCAGCAGTTTGGACAGATCCTATGGCTACACCTTC.

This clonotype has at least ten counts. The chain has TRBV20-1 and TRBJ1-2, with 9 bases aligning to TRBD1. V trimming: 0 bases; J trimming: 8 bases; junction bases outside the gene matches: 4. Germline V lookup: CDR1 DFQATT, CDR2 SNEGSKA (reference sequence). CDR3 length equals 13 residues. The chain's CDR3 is CSARDLGTGGYTF. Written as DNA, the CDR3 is TGCAGTGCTAGAGATCTAGGGACAGGGGGCTACACCTTC.

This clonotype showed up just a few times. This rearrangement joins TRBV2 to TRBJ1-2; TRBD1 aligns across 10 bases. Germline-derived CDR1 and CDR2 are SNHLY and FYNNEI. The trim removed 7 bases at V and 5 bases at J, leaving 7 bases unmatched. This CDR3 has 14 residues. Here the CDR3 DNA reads TGTGCCAGCAACCAGGGGACAGGGGATTATGGCTACACCTTC. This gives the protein CASNQGTGDYGYTF.

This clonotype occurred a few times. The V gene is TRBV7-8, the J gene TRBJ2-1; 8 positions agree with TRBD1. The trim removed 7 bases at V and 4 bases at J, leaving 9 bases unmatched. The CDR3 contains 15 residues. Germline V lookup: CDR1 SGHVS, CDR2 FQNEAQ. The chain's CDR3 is CASIPRDRPYNEQFF. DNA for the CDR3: TGTGCCAGCATCCCCCGGGACAGGCCTTACAATGAGCAGTTCTTC.

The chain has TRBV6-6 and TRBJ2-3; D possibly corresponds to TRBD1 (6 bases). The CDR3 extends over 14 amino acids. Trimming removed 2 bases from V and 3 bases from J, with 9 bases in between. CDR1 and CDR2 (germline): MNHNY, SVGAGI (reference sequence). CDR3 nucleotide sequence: TGTGCCAGCAGTTACAGGCAGGGGACAGATACGCAGTATTTT. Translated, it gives CASSYRQGTDTQYF.

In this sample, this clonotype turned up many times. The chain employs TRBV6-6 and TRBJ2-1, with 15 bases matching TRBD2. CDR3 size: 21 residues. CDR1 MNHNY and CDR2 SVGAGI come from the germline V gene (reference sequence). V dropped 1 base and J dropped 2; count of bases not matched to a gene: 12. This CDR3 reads CASSYWVGTSGRRAPYNEQFF. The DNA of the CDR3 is TGTGCCAGCAGTTACTGGGTCGGGACTAGCGGGAGGAGGGCCCCCTACAATGAGCAGTTCTTC.

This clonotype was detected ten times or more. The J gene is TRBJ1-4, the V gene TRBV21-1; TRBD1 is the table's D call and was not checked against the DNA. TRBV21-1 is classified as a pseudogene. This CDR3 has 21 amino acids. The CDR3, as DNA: TGTGCCAGCAGACCCGACAGGGTTGGTGGTGCGGGGCCCCTGCCTGCTGAAAAACTGTTTTTT. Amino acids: CASRPDRVGGAGPLPAEKLFF.

The CDR3 protein is CASISAAYNSPLHF. The CDR3 DNA follows: TGTGCCAGCATCTCGGCGGCTTATAATTCACCCCTCCACTTT. V is TRBV6-2 or TRBV6-3 and J is TRBJ1-6; D unresolved. In germline, CDR1 is MNHEY, CDR2 SVGEGT. The CDR3 has 14 amino acids. The V end lost 7 bases, the J end lost 4 bases, and 11 bases lay between the germline ends.

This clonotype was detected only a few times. The CDR3 reads CSAGPPARMNTEAFF. CDR3 in DNA: TGCAGCGCCGGCCCACCGGCCCGAATGAACACTGAAGCTTTCTTT. This chain connects TRBV29-1 to TRBJ1-1; D unclear. V lost 7 bases and J 0 bases, leaving 18 bases between the germline ends. Germline CDR1 SQVTM, CDR2 ANQGSEA. There are 15 residues in the CDR3.